One T cell receptor (beta chain) is described in this entry. Blood was sampled at baseline, cycle 4 day 1, and cycle 7 day 1. Trimming at V came to 5 bases and at J to 3 bases, leaving 9 bases not matched to a gene. The CDR3 contains 15 residues. Germline loops: CDR1 MDHEN, CDR2 SYDVKM. This entry belongs to a study of OX40 agonist ivuxolimab in advanced cancers. The assay was immunoSEQ multiplex PCR, and TCRdb's table has in-frame clones only and misses some. Of roughly 70,000 clones listed, about 88% were seen once; the top ten hold under 4.5%. The sequences come from CD4+ or CD8+ T cells sorted from blood, collected in a trial of the OX40 agonist ivuxolimab. The chain employs TRBV28 and TRBJ1-2, with 7 nucleotides matching TRBD1. The source of this sequence is an adult with an advanced solid tumor such as melanoma, head and neck, liver or kidney cancer. CDR3 protein: CASSTSGQAYYGYTF. The CDR3 DNA sequence: TGTGCCAGCAGTACCTCCGGACAGGCTTACTATGGCTACACCTTC.